This T cell receptor beta chain is drawn from a study of blood T cell repertoires in COVID-19. Study as a whole: Researchers got acute and convalescent COVID-19 samples from the United States, Italy and Spain. Sample material is recorded as cDNA or gDNA derived from T cells, B-cell-depleted T cells, or PBMCs.

V gave up 6 bases and J gave up 7 bases, with 21 bases separating them. CDR1 and CDR2 from the germline V gene are MDHEN and SYDVKM. This CDR3 has 16 amino acids. In the original workflow: Reference gene primer amplification gave estimated nucleated cell counts. Assay: immunoSEQ multiplex PCR; the TCRdb copy retains only in-frame clones and omits some. That table gives V, J and clone size, and the DNA gave D and trimming. The sample comprises 150,000 to 200,000 clones, 85% to 90% of which are singletons, and roughly 3.9% rests with the top ten. The clonotype was recovered from a man between 18 and 35 years old with active or convalescent COVID-19. Sequenced input: peripheral blood. V and J are TRBV28 and TRBJ1-4; D is undetermined. CDR3 residues: CASSFLGMGVPEKLFF. In nucleotides, the CDR3 is TGTGCCAGCAGCTTCTTAGGGATGGGAGTCCCTGAAAAACTGTTTTTT. Drawing the rest from reference TRBV28 and TRBJ1-4, the complete variable domain is DVKVTQSSRYLVKRTGEKVFLECVQDMDHENMFWYRQDPGLGLRLIYFSYDVKMKEKGDIPEGYSVSREKKERFSLILESASTNQTSMYLCASSFLGMGVPEKLFFGSGTQLSVL.